This paragraph covers one T cell receptor beta chain sequence. This specimen comes from a study of blood T cell repertoires in COVID-19. Study context: The analysed material was cDNA or gDNA that came from T cells, B-cell-depleted T cells, or PBMCs.

Germline V gives CDR1 SGHAT, CDR2 FQNNGV. V lost 1 base and J 2 bases, leaving 9 bases between the germline ends. The CDR3 spans 15 residues. Participants' own reports of clinical history determined their cohort assignment. The recovered donors of Cohort 3 showed two negative PCRs, clearance, or symptom resolution. Per the original methods: Quantification of nucleated cells was approximated via reference gene primer amplification. The data were produced by immunoSEQ multiplex PCR, yet TCRdb's version contains in-frame clones alone and is incomplete. V, J and clone size are those of that table, while D and trimming were read from the DNA. Of approximately 260,000 clones listed, roughly 89% are singletons.

The gene calls are TRBV11-2 and TRBJ2-1; TRBD1 is a possible D gene (5 bases). The source of this sequence is a woman in her fifties or sixties who had recovered from COVID-19. The material sequenced was PBMCs or T cells enriched from blood (not recorded which). In nucleotides, the CDR3 is TGTGCCAGCAGCTTAGGCCAGGGCCCCTACAATGAGCAGTTCTTC. Translated: CASSLGQGPYNEQFF.